This T cell receptor beta chain appears in the sequencing data of a study of tumor-infiltrating lymphocytes in oesophageal squamous cell carcinoma. CDR1 is MDHEN, CDR2 SYDVKM, per germline. The CDR3 has 16 residues. Via MiXCR, TCRdb re-called the PCR reads, giving one row per CDR3 protein. The sample has roughly 16,000 distinct CDR3 sequences; around 50% are singletons. This clonotype was picked up one time. Mismatch with germline at one junction end may stem from a read error. Source material: normal esophageal tissue next to the tumor. The sequence was collected from a female donor with esophageal squamous cell carcinoma. V usage is TRBV28 and J usage is TRBJ2-5; TRBD1 might be the D (6 bases). Written as DNA, the CDR3 is TGTGCCAGCAGTGGAGCAGGGGCGGGCCCGAACACTGAAGCTTTCTTC. It translates to CASSGAGAGPNTEAFF.